Given below is one T cell receptor beta chain in context. Its antigen is unidentified. Other DNA sequences of this sample code for an identical CDR3. Clones were sequenced by immunoSEQ multiplex PCR, and TCRdb holds only the in-frame ones, with some missing. The sample consists of about 93,000 clones, roughly 79% of them appearing once. Each and every patient relapsed after autologous stem cell transplantation, and patients got differing brentuximab vedotin exposure. Best outcomes ranged across complete response, partial response and progressive disease. Trimming took off 4 bases at V and 0 bases at J, with 4 bases between the two ends. This CDR3 is 13 amino acids long. Looked up from germline, CDR1 is GTSNPN and CDR2 is SVGIG (reference sequence). This sample is drawn from a study of PD-1 blockade in classical Hodgkin lymphoma. Points from the study as a whole: The diversity seen at baseline in complete responders resembled that of newly diagnosed patients.

This clonotype was sampled from a human donor with classical Hodgkin lymphoma. The sequencing here drew on peripheral blood mononuclear cells (PBMCs), taken before the second cycle of nivolumab. The chain joins TRBV30 to TRBJ2-6; no clear D. In nucleotides, the CDR3 is TGTGCCTGGACCCCCTCTGGGGCCAACGTCCTGACTTTC. Its translation: CAWTPSGANVLTF.